Included here is one TCR beta chain sequence, with context. The antigen is unknown. The source of the sample is a study of T cell responses to AZD1222 COVID-19 vaccine. Broader study findings: Within unmutated variant regions lay the reported targets of nearly half of spike-specific TCRs. Clonal diversity was possibly underestimated; the donors were predominantly white British and more often female. Two doses of AZD1222 preceded a rise in Spike-specific TCR breadth and depth.

Assay: immunoSEQ multiplex PCR; the TCRdb copy retains only in-frame clones and omits some. This table has approximately 81,000 clones, around 82% appearing once. Timing groups of about 4 and about 12 weeks for second doses were pooled. Sequences were derived from peripheral blood, sampled 28 days after the second AZD1222 dose. This TCR was recovered from an adult who received the AZD1222 COVID-19 vaccine.

The CDR3 region is CASSDDPLAASGNYEQFF. CDR3 sequence (DNA): TGTGCCAGCAGCGACGACCCCCTCGCGGCTAGCGGGAATTATGAGCAGTTCTTC. This sequence joins TRBV9 and TRBJ2-1, with 9 bases fitting TRBD2. Trimming cost V 3 bases and J 8 bases; bases outside gene matches: 18. Per germline, CDR1 SGDLS and CDR2 YYNGEE. The CDR3 covers 18 residues.